The entry below gives a single TCR beta chain sequence along with its context. Its antigen is still unknown. These data come from a study of shared clonotypes between healthy human individuals. Whole-study context: Two women and three men aged 18 to 49 served as donors. Study-wide points: Only blood was sampled, and tissue TCR repertoires likely differ from blood ones.

Into CD45RA+ naive and CD45RA-negative memory subsets, the CD4+ cells were split. Trimming took off 1 base at V and 5 bases at J, with 7 bases between the two ends. In germline, CDR1 is SGHRS, CDR2 YFSETQ. The length of the CDR3 is 13 residues. Produced via immunoSEQ multiplex PCR; TCRdb's table is partial and in-frame only. The top ten hold roughly 0.13% of the sample, which has 2 million to 2.5 million clones, almost 96% seen once. The rearrangement uses TRBV5-1 and TRBJ1-5, with D uncertain. This clonotype was obtained from a man aged 18-30 years in good health. The sample consisted of naive CD4+ T cells sorted from blood. Subset reported: CD45RA+ positively selected. CDR3 region: CASSLTPDQPQHF. CDR3 in DNA: TGCGCCAGCAGCTTGACTCCAGATCAGCCCCAGCATTTT.